This passage covers 30 T cell receptor beta chains from one sample sequenced in a study of response to subunit inactivated influenza vaccine. A single record per CDR3 protein comes from TCRdb applying MiXCR to the RT-PCR reads. The data contain 600,000 to 700,000 distinct CDR3 sequences, about 14% of them seen just once; the ten biggest clones take up about 7.4%. The sequencing used PBMCs from blood, collected 14 days before vaccination. These receptor sequences come from a man aged 45 to 65 who received an inactivated influenza vaccine.

CDR3 in amino acids: CASEGHHRTEAFF. CDR3 nucleotide sequence: TGTGCCAGCGAGGGTCACCACCGCACTGAAGCTTTCTTT. The chain joins TRBV19 to TRBJ1-1; D gene unclear. The germline V gene encodes CDR1 LNHDA and CDR2 SQIVND (reference sequence). The CDR3 sequence is 13 residues long. Trimming cost V 9 bases and J 4 bases, with 15 bases left between them.

The chain uses TRBV29-1 and TRBJ2-3, with D possibly matching TRBD2 (6 bases). The CDR3 loop spans 13 amino acids. Trimming stripped 4 bases from V and 2 bases from J, with 10 bases between. Per germline, CDR1 SQVTM and CDR2 ANQGSEA. CDR3 sequence (DNA): TGCAGCGTTGGGGGGGTGGTCACAGATACGCAGTATTTT. Translated, it gives CSVGGVVTDTQYF.

This clonotype was found many times. V and J are TRBV28 and TRBJ2-7, with a weak D call TRBD1 (5 bases). This CDR3 spans 13 amino acids. With 7 bases removed from V and 5 bases from J, the gap between germline ends came to 15 bases. Germline CDR1 is MDHEN and CDR2 is SYDVKM. The CDR3 nucleotides read TGTGCCAGCAAAGTGCCAGGGTCCCACGAGCAGTACTTC. This gives the protein CASKVPGSHEQYF.

The sample holds a few counts of this clonotype. V gene TRBV10-3 combines with J gene TRBJ1-1; D perhaps matches TRBD1 (6 bases). Germline loops: CDR1 ENHRY, CDR2 SYGVKD. Trimming removed 4 bases at V and 6 bases at J, with 12 bases between. The CDR3 is 13 amino acids. CDR3 in DNA: TGTGCCATCAGTGTAGGGGGGGGAGCTGAAGCTTTCTTT. It yields the protein CAISVGGGAEAFF.

This clonotype was detected ten times or more. The chain combines TRBV20-1 with TRBJ2-3, with no clear D. V was shortened by 0 bases and J by 1 base, with 8 bases between the two germline ends. From germline, CDR1 is DFQATT and CDR2 SNEGSKA (reference sequence). The CDR3 runs 14 residues. CDR3 residues: CSARDEGRTDTQYF. DNA for the CDR3: TGCAGTGCTAGAGACGAAGGCCGCACAGATACGCAGTATTTT.

There are many counts of this clonotype. The rearrangement joins TRBV12-3 or TRBV12-4 to TRBJ2-1, with D possibly TRBD2 on 6 matching bases. The V and J ends lost 5 bases and 0 bases respectively, with 11 bases between them. CDR3 length: 15 residues. CDR3 in DNA: TGTGCCAGCAGTCCACTAGCTAGCTCCTACAATGAGCAGTTCTTC. It codes for CASSPLASSYNEQFF.

There are a few counts of this clonotype. V and J are TRBV15 and TRBJ2-7; D might be TRBD2 (6 bases). The germline CDR1 and CDR2 sequences are LNHNV and YYDKDF (reference sequence). Trimming removed 3 bases at V and 2 bases at J, with 11 bases between. This CDR3 contains 14 residues. CDR3 loop: CATSRGLGPYEQYF. The DNA of the CDR3 is TGTGCCACCAGCAGGGGACTGGGTCCCTACGAGCAGTACTTC.

The chain carries TRBV5-6 and TRBJ2-3, with D possibly TRBD2 on 6 matching bases. In germline, CDR1 is SGHDT, CDR2 YYEEEE. The CDR3 sequence is 14 residues long. With 1 base removed from V and 4 bases from J, the gap between germline ends came to 10 bases. The CDR3 DNA reads TGTGCCAGCAGCTTGTTAAGGGAGGCAGATACGCAGTATTTT. Its protein is CASSLLREADTQYF.

The table lists this clonotype with many counts. The chain has TRBV28 and TRBJ2-2; D gene ambiguous. Per the germline V gene, CDR1 is MDHEN and CDR2 is SYDVKM. V was shortened by 6 bases and J by 4 bases, with 6 bases between the two germline ends. CDR3 size: 12 residues. In nucleotides, the CDR3 is TGTGCCAGCAGCCTCCCCACCGGGGAGCTGTTTTTT. This sequence encodes CASSLPTGELFF.

This clonotype was seen a few times. This chain connects TRBV12-3 or TRBV12-4 to TRBJ2-3, with no clear D. V was shortened by 2 bases and J by 4 bases, with 10 bases between the two germline ends. There are 14 residues in the CDR3. DNA for the CDR3: TGTGCCAGCAGTTTAAGTAGAAGGGCAGATACGCAGTATTTT. This translates into CASSLSRRADTQYF.

In this sample, this clonotype turned up a few times. This chain connects TRBV5-4 to TRBJ2-2, with D maybe TRBD2 (6 bases). The CDR3 runs to 20 residues. The germline V gene encodes CDR1 SGHNT and CDR2 YYREEE (reference sequence). Trimming pared 0 bases from V and 1 base from J, leaving 22 bases between. The CDR3 protein is CASSLGSPGLPLGNTGELFF. The CDR3 nucleotides read TGTGCCAGCAGCTTGGGCAGTCCGGGACTCCCCCTGGGGAACACCGGGGAGCTGTTTTTT.

This clonotype showed up many times. CDR3 amino acids: CSVERQGGYGYTF. As DNA, the CDR3 is TGCAGCGTTGAGAGACAGGGTGGTTATGGCTACACCTTC. The rearrangement joins TRBV29-1 to TRBJ1-2, with TRBD1 matching 7 bases. Germline V gene lookup returns CDR1 SQVTM and CDR2 ANQGSEA. The CDR3 has 13 amino acids. The junction had 6 bases not matched to a gene; V was cut back by 3 bases and J by 5 bases.

The CDR3 here is CASRSGQAGANVLTF. In DNA, the CDR3 is TGTGCCAGCAGGTCCGGACAGGCTGGGGCCAACGTCCTGACTTTC. This chain links TRBV6-1 with TRBJ2-6; 7 positions match TRBD1. J was trimmed by 2 bases and V by 6 bases; bases with no gene match: 4. Germline V gene sequence: CDR1 MNHNS, CDR2 SASEGT. The CDR3 covers 15 residues.

This clonotype was seen more than once but under ten times. The chain has TRBV20-1 and TRBJ1-2, with no clear D. V lost 0 bases to trimming and J lost 4 bases, with 15 bases between them. Germline loops: CDR1 DFQATT, CDR2 SNEGSKA (reference sequence). This CDR3 comprises 15 residues. The CDR3 protein is CSARDPTGRGYGYTF. The CDR3, as DNA: TGCAGTGCTAGAGATCCCACGGGCAGAGGCTATGGCTACACCTTC.

In its sample, this clonotype was seen a few times. The chain recombines TRBV2 with TRBJ2-2; D gene uncertain. V gave up 3 bases and J gave up 1 base, with 9 bases separating them. CDR3 size: 15 residues. CDR1 and CDR2 (germline): SNHLY, FYNNEI. CDR3 DNA: TGTGCCAGCAGTGAGGGGTCTTTGAACACCGGGGAGCTGTTTTTT. Protein: CASSEGSLNTGELFF.

The CDR3 spells CASSPYRPPTYEQYF. In DNA form, the CDR3 reads TGTGCCAGCTCACCGTACAGGCCCCCTACCTACGAGCAGTACTTC. V usage is TRBV18 and J usage is TRBJ2-7, with TRBD1 as a possible D gene (5 bases). Trimming stripped 3 bases from V and 2 bases from J, with 14 bases between. Germline V gene sequence: CDR1 KGHSH, CDR2 LQKENI. The CDR3 has 15 residues. The full variable domain, its missing parts supplied by reference TRBV18 and TRBJ2-7, is NAGVMQNPRHLVRRRGQEARLRCSPMKGHSHVYWYRQLPEEGLKFMVYLQKENIIDESGMPKERFSAEFPKEGPSILRIQQVVRGDSAAYFCASSPYRPPTYEQYFGPGTRLTVT.

Regarding this clonotype: At one end, the junction sequence differs from germline, possibly due to a read error. This sequence joins TRBV12-3 or TRBV12-4 and TRBJ2-5, with D maybe TRBD1 (5 bases). This CDR3 comprises 14 residues. CDR3 sequence reads: CASSPYRLQETKYF. For the CDR3, the DNA is TGTGCCAGCAGTCCCTACAGGCTCCAAGAGACCAAGTACTTC.

V is TRBV6-5 and J is TRBJ2-1, with D hard to call. The CDR3 runs 17 residues. V lost 4 bases to trimming and J lost 0 bases, with 16 bases between them. The germline gives CDR1 MNHEY, CDR2 SVGAGI. The CDR3 is CASSLGLSRSSYNEQFF. The CDR3 DNA reads as TGTGCCAGCAGTTTAGGCCTTAGCCGTAGCTCCTACAATGAGCAGTTCTTC.

This clonotype was observed a few times. The chain carries TRBV12-3 or TRBV12-4 and TRBJ2-7; 12 bases agree with TRBD2. V dropped 1 base and J dropped 4; count of bases not matched to a gene: 5. The CDR3 loop spans 16 amino acids. CDR3 sequence reads: CASSLVLAGGLYEQYF. CDR3 nucleotide sequence: TGTGCCAGCAGTTTAGTACTAGCGGGAGGTCTATACGAGCAGTACTTC.

This clonotype appeared a few times. In DNA form, the CDR3 reads TGTGCCAGTACCAGGAAGGGCGGGGACTATTACGAGCAGTACTTC. Translation gives CASTRKGGDYYEQYF. The V call is TRBV19, the J call TRBJ2-7; 7 positions match TRBD2. The CDR3 runs to 15 residues. Germline assignment: CDR1 LNHDA and CDR2 SQIVND (reference sequence). V trimming: 7 bases; J trimming: 4 bases; junction bases outside the gene matches: 13.

This clonotype occurred a few times. V is TRBV5-1 and J is TRBJ2-3; D gene uncertain. Deletions cut 2 bases from V and 4 bases from J, with 11 bases between. CDR3 length equals 14 residues. Germline CDR1 reads SGHRS; CDR2 reads YFSETQ. CDR3 nucleotide sequence: TGCGCCAGCAGCTTACAAGACCCCGCAGATACGCAGTATTTT. It specifies CASSLQDPADTQYF.

This clonotype was counted only a few times. This chain joins TRBV2 and TRBJ2-5, with 9 bases lining up with TRBD1. Germline V gene sequence: CDR1 SNHLY, CDR2 FYNNEI. This CDR3 is 15 amino acids long. Losses at the gene ends were 4 bases for V and 5 bases for J; bases not matched to a gene: 8. CDR3 sequence: CASSVWTGDKETQYF. The CDR3 DNA is TGTGCCAGCAGTGTGTGGACAGGGGACAAGGAGACCCAGTACTTC. The entire variable domain, with the rest obtained from reference TRBV2 and TRBJ2-5, is as follows: EPEVTQTPSHQVTQMGQEVILRCVPISNHLYFYWYRQILGQKVEFLVSFYNNEISEKSEIFDDQFSVERPDGSNFTLKIRSTKLEDSAMYFCASSVWTGDKETQYFGPGTRLLVL.

There are a few counts of this clonotype. This sequence joins TRBV6-2 or TRBV6-3 and TRBJ2-1; 9 nucleotides line up with TRBD2. From germline, CDR1 is MNHEY and CDR2 SVGEGT. This CDR3 spans 15 amino acids. The trim removed 6 bases at V and 8 bases at J, leaving 11 bases unmatched. CDR3 coding DNA: TGTGCCAGCAGCTCTTTAGCGGGGGCAGTCCATGAGCAGTTCTTC. Its protein product is CASSSLAGAVHEQFF.

This clonotype was counted between two and nine times. The DNA for the CDR3 is TGCAGCGTCGCCGCGCTAGCGGGACCCGATGACCAGTACTTC. Amino acid sequence: CSVAALAGPDDQYF. V usage is TRBV29-1 and J usage is TRBJ2-5; 9 nucleotides line up with TRBD2. Trimming at V came to 6 bases and at J to 10 bases, leaving 15 bases not matched to a gene. The CDR3 runs to 14 residues. Germline loops: CDR1 SQVTM, CDR2 ANQGSEA.

This clonotype was observed a handful of times. The J gene is TRBJ2-7, the V gene TRBV20-1; the match to TRBD1 covers 12 bases. V lost 7 bases and J lost 4; bases outside the gene matches: 8. Per germline, CDR1 DFQATT and CDR2 SNEGSKA (reference sequence). The CDR3 totals 14 residues. Here the CDR3 reads CSVTGGQGAYEQYF. The CDR3 nucleotides read TGCAGTGTCACCGGGGGACAGGGGGCTTACGAGCAGTACTTC.

The CDR3 DNA follows: TGCAGTGCTCTAGCGGGGGCTCCAGAGACCCAGTACTTC. Its protein is CSALAGAPETQYF. This chain connects TRBV20-1 to TRBJ2-5; 10 bases match TRBD2. Germline assignment: CDR1 DFQATT and CDR2 SNEGSKA (reference sequence). With V trimmed by 5 bases and J by 4 bases, 4 bases remained unmatched. The CDR3 spans 13 residues.

V gene TRBV12-3 or TRBV12-4 combines with J gene TRBJ1-4, with TRBD1 as a possible D gene (6 bases). The CDR3 runs to 15 residues. Between the trimmed V and J ends, which lost 2 bases and 7 bases, there was a span of 14 bases. The CDR3 region is CASSLWGARVEKLFF. CDR3 DNA: TGTGCCAGCAGTTTATGGGGGGCGCGAGTTGAAAAACTGTTTTTT.

This clonotype was detected only a few times. The chain combines TRBV20-1 with TRBJ2-1; 12 nucleotides match TRBD2. V trimming: 0 bases; J trimming: 9 bases; junction bases outside the gene matches: 12. Germline V gives CDR1 DFQATT, CDR2 SNEGSKA (reference sequence). The CDR3 is 17 amino acids. The CDR3 protein is CSARDILAGGPGSEQFF. The DNA of the CDR3 is TGCAGTGCTAGAGATATACTAGCGGGAGGCCCGGGGAGTGAGCAGTTCTTC.

This clonotype was counted only a few times. V gene TRBV7-3 combines with J gene TRBJ2-3, with 9 bases aligning to TRBD1. With 5 bases clipped from V and 4 bases from J, the junction kept 7 bases outside the gene matches. Per the germline V gene, CDR1 is SGHTA and CDR2 is FQGTGA. CDR3 length: 15 amino acids. CDR3 DNA: TGTGCCAGCAGCGACGGACAGGGGATCGCAGATACGCAGTATTTT. Protein sequence: CASSDGQGIADTQYF.

The rearrangement uses TRBV21-1 and TRBJ2-1. TRBV21-1 is assigned pseudogene status. The CDR3 totals 16 residues. The CDR3: CASSKAHPSSYNEQFF. CDR3 sequence (DNA): TGTGCCAGCAGCAAAGCTCACCCGAGCTCCTACAATGAGCAGTTCTTC.